This entry is about one TCR beta chain. The entry originates in a study of blood T cell repertoires in COVID-19. Study summary: Samples of COVID-19 (acute and convalescent) were obtained from the United States, Italy and Spain.

Original handling: Amplification of reference gene primers was used by the study to estimate nucleated cell counts. Using immunoSEQ multiplex PCR, the repertoire was profiled, and TCRdb retains in-frame clones only, with some absent. V and J calls and clone size come straight from that table; D and trimming were deduced from the DNA. The repertoire holds about 46,000 clones, with 80% to 90% as singletons. The CDR3 runs 17 residues. This chain uses TRBV21-1 with TRBJ1-5. TRBV21-1 is deemed a pseudogene. Input material: peripheral blood. The sequence came from a man in his forties or fifties with acute or convalescent COVID-19. CDR3 coding DNA: TGTGCCAGCAGCAAAAGGGAGCCAGGAGGCGGCAATCAGCCCCAGCATTTT. Translating gives CASSKREPGGGNQPQHF.